The source of this T cell receptor beta chain is a study of cytomegalovirus exposure and HLA in healthy donors. Findings of the study overall: A few chains linked to CMV were shown in vitro to be specific for CMV antigens. Overall, under 200 TCR beta chains were annotated as cytomegalovirus-associated.

Concerning this clone: What it binds is unknown.

Produced via immunoSEQ multiplex PCR; TCRdb's table is partial and in-frame only. The sample holds over 150,000 clones; about 86% are singletons and the top ten take about a fifth. The CDR3 length is 14 residues. The germline CDR1 and CDR2 sequences are SGHNT and YYREEE (reference sequence). The ends were cut back, 0 bases at V and 7 bases at J, with 8 bases in the middle. While the first cohort had 600 to 750 subjects, the donors belonged to the separate validation cohort of about 120 subjects. This TCR was recovered from a man younger than 35 in good health and CMV-seropositive. The rearrangement joins TRBV5-4 to TRBJ1-6; weak D call: TRBD1 (5 bases). The sample was PBMCs. CDR3 region: CASSLEGWNSPLHF. The CDR3 DNA reads as TGTGCCAGCAGCTTGGAGGGGTGGAATTCACCCCTCCACTTT.